These 13 T cell receptor beta chains came from one sample sequenced in a study of cytomegalovirus exposure and HLA in healthy donors. The PCR used 60 Vbeta and 13 Jbeta primers. Sequencing used immunoSEQ multiplex PCR; TCRdb keeps in-frame clones, though not all of them. The sample lists under 200,000 clones; about 12% were seen once. Sequenced sample: PBMCs. These receptors were obtained from a middle-aged man in good health and CMV-seropositive.

V and J are TRBV5-4 and TRBJ1-4; D may be TRBD1 (6 bases). The V gene's germline CDR1 is SGHNT and CDR2 YYREEE (reference sequence). The V end lost 3 bases, the J end lost 0 bases, and 9 bases lay between the germline ends. This CDR3 is 15 amino acids long. For the CDR3, the DNA is TGTGCCAGCAGCTACAGGGTCGCAACTAATGAAAAACTGTTTTTT. The encoded protein is CASSYRVATNEKLFF.

The V gene is TRBV11-2, the J gene TRBJ1-2; 7 bases agree with TRBD1. Germline CDR1 is SGHAT and CDR2 is FQNNGV. This CDR3 comprises 15 residues. Trimming took 5 bases from V and 0 from J; bases not matched to a gene: 6. The CDR3 DNA reads TGTGCCAGCAGCCTCCGGGGGACAGCTAACTATGGCTACACCTTC. Its protein product is CASSLRGTANYGYTF.

The chain combines TRBV29-1 with TRBJ2-7; D not certain. The CDR3 contains 14 residues. Per germline, CDR1 SQVTM and CDR2 ANQGSEA. V dropped 1 base and J dropped 0 bases, with 10 bases sitting between them. CDR3: CSVEVPTSSYEQYF. CDR3 nucleotide sequence: TGCAGCGTTGAAGTTCCCACGAGCTCCTACGAGCAGTACTTC.

This clone was detected a few times. This chain links TRBV6-5 with TRBJ2-7, with no clear D. This CDR3 region has 13 residues. Per the germline V gene, CDR1 is MNHEY and CDR2 is SVGAGI. Trimming removed 7 bases at V and 7 bases at J, with 17 bases between. CDR3 nucleotides: TGTGCCAGCAAATCAGACCCACTACGAGAGCAGTACTTC. It encodes CASKSDPLREQYF.

This clone occurred a few times. This chain uses TRBV11-2 with TRBJ2-5; 7 bases map to TRBD1. Germline V CDR1 and CDR2: SGHAT, FQNNGV. This CDR3 region has 15 residues. V shed 4 bases and J 4 bases; nucleotides not matched to a gene: 9. CDR3 residues: CASSSGTAPGETQYF. The CDR3, as DNA: TGTGCCAGCAGCTCGGGGACAGCCCCGGGAGAGACCCAGTACTTC.

This sequence joins TRBV27 and TRBJ1-4, with D perhaps TRBD1 (6 bases). V was cut by 6 bases and J by 8 bases, with 16 bases left in between. The CDR3 sequence is 14 residues long. Germline-derived CDR1 and CDR2 are MNHEY and SMNVEV (reference sequence). The CDR3 sequence: CASSNRVFGEKLFF. CDR3 nucleotide sequence: TGTGCCAGCAGCAACAGGGTCTTTGGAGAAAAACTGTTTTTT.

The rearrangement links TRBV18 to TRBJ2-2; D not resolved. V dropped 7 bases and J dropped 5 bases, with 8 bases sitting between them. The CDR3 is 12 residues long. Germline V CDR1 and CDR2: KGHSH, LQKENI. The CDR3 region is CASFGRTGELFF. CDR3 nucleotide sequence: TGTGCCAGCTTCGGCAGGACCGGGGAGCTGTTTTTT. The whole variable domain, remainder taken from reference TRBV18 and TRBJ2-2, is NAGVMQNPRHLVRRRGQEARLRCSPMKGHSHVYWYRQLPEEGLKFMVYLQKENIIDESGMPKERFSAEFPKEGPSILRIQQVVRGDSAAYFCASFGRTGELFFGEGSRLTVL.

This clone was counted between two and nine times. The chain is built from TRBV7-2 and TRBJ2-7; 15 bases align to TRBD2. This CDR3 has 18 residues. J lost 2 bases, V lost 4 bases, and 9 bases had no gene match. CDR1 SGHTA and CDR2 FQGNSA come from the germline V gene. The CDR3 coding sequence is TGTGCCAGCAGCTCCTCCGGGACTAGCGGGGGGTCTGCCTACGAGCAGTACTTC. Its translation: CASSSSGTSGGSAYEQYF.

CDR3 nucleotide sequence: TGTGCCAGCAGTGACTTCCCTCAGGGGAGGGACTCACCCCTCCACTTT. Its translation is CASSDFPQGRDSPLHF. The chain recombines TRBV6-1 with TRBJ1-6; D might be TRBD1 (6 bases). Germline V gene lookup returns CDR1 MNHNS and CDR2 SASEGT. V was clipped by 3 bases and J by 10 bases, with 19 bases between them. The CDR3 spans 16 residues.

V usage is TRBV6-5 and J usage is TRBJ1-2, with a possible D match to TRBD1 (5 bases). Germline-derived CDR1 and CDR2 are MNHEY and SVGAGI. Trimming stripped 4 bases from V and 2 bases from J, with 11 bases between. The CDR3 loop spans 14 amino acids. The CDR3 here is CASSFAEGNYGYTF. The CDR3 nucleotides read TGTGCCAGCAGTTTCGCGGAGGGGAACTATGGCTACACCTTC.

Only a few counts were recorded for this clone. The gene calls are TRBV6-5 and TRBJ2-7; 7 positions agree with TRBD1. This CDR3 comprises 13 residues. CDR1 and CDR2 from the germline V gene are MNHEY and SVGAGI. The CDR3 coding sequence is TGTGCCAGCAGTTACTCTTTAAAGGGACAGAAGACAGTC. This gives the protein CASSYSLKGQKTV.

This chain links TRBV19 with TRBJ1-5; D is perhaps TRBD1 (5 bases). Germline values: CDR1 LNHDA, CDR2 SQIVND (reference sequence). This CDR3 is 14 amino acids long. Trimming removed 1 base from V and 6 bases from J, with 10 bases in between. The CDR3: CASSIAQGGQPQHF. For the CDR3, the DNA is TGTGCCAGTAGTATAGCCCAGGGTGGTCAGCCCCAGCATTTT.

This chain connects TRBV5-5 to TRBJ2-6; D remains unclear. The length of the CDR3 is 16 residues. V was shortened by 0 bases and J by 0 bases, with 7 bases between the two germline ends. CDR1 is SGHKS, CDR2 YYEKEE, per germline (reference sequence). This CDR3 reads CASSLEPFSGANVLTF. The CDR3 nucleotides are TGTGCCAGCAGCTTGGAGCCATTCTCTGGGGCCAACGTCCTGACTTTC.